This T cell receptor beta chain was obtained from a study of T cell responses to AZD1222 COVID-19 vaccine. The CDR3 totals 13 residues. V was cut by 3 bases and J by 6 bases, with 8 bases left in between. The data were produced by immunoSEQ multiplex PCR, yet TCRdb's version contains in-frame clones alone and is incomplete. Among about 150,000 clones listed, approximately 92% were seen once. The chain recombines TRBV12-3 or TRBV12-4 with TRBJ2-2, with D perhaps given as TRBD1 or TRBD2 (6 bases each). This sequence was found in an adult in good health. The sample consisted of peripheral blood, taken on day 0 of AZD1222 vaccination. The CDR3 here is CASSLGGPGELFF. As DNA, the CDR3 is TGTGCCAGCAGTTTGGGGGGCCCCGGGGAGCTGTTTTTT.